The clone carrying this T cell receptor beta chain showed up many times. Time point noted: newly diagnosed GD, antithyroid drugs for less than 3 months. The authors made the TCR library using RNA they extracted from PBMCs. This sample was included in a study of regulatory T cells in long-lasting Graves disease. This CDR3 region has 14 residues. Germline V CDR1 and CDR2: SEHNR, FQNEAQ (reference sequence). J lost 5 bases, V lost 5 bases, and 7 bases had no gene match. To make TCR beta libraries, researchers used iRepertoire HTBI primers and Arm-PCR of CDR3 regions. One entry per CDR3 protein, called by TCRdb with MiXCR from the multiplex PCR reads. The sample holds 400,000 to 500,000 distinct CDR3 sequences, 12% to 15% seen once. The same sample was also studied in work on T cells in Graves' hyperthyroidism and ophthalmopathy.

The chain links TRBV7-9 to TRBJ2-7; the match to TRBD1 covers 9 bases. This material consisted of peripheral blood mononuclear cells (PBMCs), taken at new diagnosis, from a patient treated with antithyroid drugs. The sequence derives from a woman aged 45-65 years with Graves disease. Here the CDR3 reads CASSPTGGVDEQYF. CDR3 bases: TGTGCCAGCAGCCCAACAGGGGGCGTGGACGAGCAGTACTTC.